This T cell receptor beta chain emerged from a study of cytotoxic CD8 clonotypes in ibrutinib-treated CLL. Findings and caveats of the study: Starting clonality was above that of age-matched healthy donors and tracked circulating CD8+ T-cell counts.

Depth targeted 1 in 200,000 to 1 in 1 million T cells, averaging 10x coverage per clonotype. Assay: immunoSEQ multiplex PCR; the TCRdb copy retains only in-frame clones and omits some. The sample lists more than 25,000 clones; around two thirds were seen once. Turning to this clone: Its target is not known.

This sequence originates from a human donor with chronic lymphocytic leukemia. The sequencing here drew on PBMCs, taken after 24 months of ibrutinib treatment.

CDR3 nucleotide sequence: TGCGCCAGCAGCCGAGGGACAGGGGACGGAAACACCATATATTTT. Translation: CASSRGTGDGNTIYF. The V call is TRBV5-1, the J call TRBJ1-3; TRBD1 aligns across 10 bases. Germline V gives CDR1 SGHRS, CDR2 YFSETQ. CDR3 length: 15 residues. With 4 bases clipped from V and 4 bases from J, the junction kept 5 bases outside the gene matches. The variable domain in full, with the rest retrieved from reference TRBV5-1 and TRBJ1-3, is KAGVTQTPRYLIKTRGQQVTLSCSPISGHRSVSWYQQTPGQGLQFLFEYFSETQRNKGNFPGRFSGRQFSNSRSEMNVSTLELGDSALYLCASSRGTGDGNTIYFGEGSWLTVV.